The 30 T cell receptor beta chains reported below all come from one sample, sequenced in a study of post-analysis software for immune sequencing data. Findings and limits, study-wide: A handful of TRBV segments were significantly more frequent in patients than in controls. TRBV5-6, TRBV5-1 and TRBV20-1 were among these segments.

Built from TCR beta cDNA, the libraries had unique molecular identifiers in them. TCRdb redid the calling of the PCR reads with MiXCR, one entry per CDR3 protein. This table has hundreds of thousands of distinct CDR3 sequences, roughly 30% appearing once. These receptors have no known antigen. Sequenced material: blood. The receptors shown here come from a girl between 5 and 17 years old with multiple sclerosis.

The CDR3, as DNA: TGCGCCAGCAGCTTCCGAAAGCGGGAGGGCTACAATGAGCAGTTCTTC. It translates to CASSFRKREGYNEQFF. The rearrangement joins TRBV5-1 to TRBJ2-1, with TRBD2 identical over 10 bases. The CDR3 has 16 residues. Germline CDR1 reads SGHRS; CDR2 reads YFSETQ. Trimming at V came to 2 bases and at J to 3 bases, leaving 5 bases not matched to a gene.

The J gene is TRBJ2-1, the V gene TRBV5-1, with D tentatively TRBD1 or TRBD2 (5 bases each). This CDR3 is built from 15 residues. Trimming took 0 bases from V and 6 from J, leaving 13 bases between them. The germline gives CDR1 SGHRS, CDR2 YFSETQ. The CDR3 protein is CASSLGSAGANEQFF. The CDR3 DNA sequence: TGCGCCAGCAGCTTGGGGTCGGCCGGGGCCAATGAGCAGTTCTTC.

V is TRBV29-1 and J is TRBJ1-4; 7 bases agree with TRBD1. V dropped 3 bases and J dropped 8; count of bases not matched to a gene: 6. This CDR3 is built from 13 residues. CDR1 is SQVTM, CDR2 ANQGSEA, per germline. CDR3 residues: CSVEGPRGEKLFF. The CDR3 DNA sequence: TGCAGCGTTGAGGGTCCCAGGGGGGAAAAACTGTTTTTT. Drawing the rest from reference TRBV29-1 and TRBJ1-4, the complete variable domain is SAVISQKPSRDICQRGTSLTIQCQVDSQVTMMFWYRQQPGQSLTLIATANQGSEATYESGFVIDKFPISRPNLTFSTLTVSNMSPEDSSIYLCSVEGPRGEKLFFGSGTQLSVL.

This sequence joins TRBV7-2 and TRBJ2-7, with D perhaps given as TRBD1 or TRBD2 (5 bases each). Germline-derived CDR1 and CDR2 are SGHTA and FQGNSA. V lost 4 bases to trimming and J lost 0 bases, with 13 bases between them. The CDR3 runs to 15 residues. The CDR3 coding sequence is TGTGCCAGCAGCTCGGGACGGCCGAGCTCCTACGAGCAGTACTTC. It yields the protein CASSSGRPSSYEQYF.

The rearrangement links TRBV7-9 to TRBJ1-1, with a tentative D call TRBD1 (5 bases). CDR1 is SEHNR, CDR2 FQNEAQ, per germline (reference sequence). V gave up 4 bases and J gave up 6 bases, with 24 bases separating them. The CDR3 has 17 residues. CDR3 bases: TGTGCCAGCAGCTCGAGCGGCTCCGGGACGGAAGGCGCTGAAGCTTTCTTT. Translating gives CASSSSGSGTEGAEAFF.

The V and J genes are TRBV10-3 and TRBJ1-2, with 8 bases matching TRBD1. V was pared by 7 bases and J by 4 bases, with 5 bases of the junction left unmatched. The CDR3 runs 13 residues. CDR1 and CDR2 (germline): ENHRY, SYGVKD. CDR3 region: CAITGGAGYGYTF. CDR3 nucleotides: TGTGCCATCACAGGGGGCGCTGGCTATGGCTACACCTTC.

This clonotype was observed a handful of times. The V gene is TRBV7-2, the J gene TRBJ1-1; 10 nucleotides match TRBD1. Germline V CDR1 and CDR2: SGHTA, FQGNSA. V was pared by 5 bases and J by 5 bases, with 8 bases of the junction left unmatched. This CDR3 is built from 15 residues. The CDR3 protein is CASSPLGQGLTEAFF. The DNA for the CDR3 is TGTGCCAGCAGCCCCCTGGGACAGGGGCTAACTGAAGCTTTCTTT.

Note on this clonotype: The junction departs from the called germline gene at one end, perhaps through a read error. V is TRBV29-1 and J is TRBJ1-2; 7 nucleotides align to TRBD1. The V gene's germline CDR1 is SQVTM and CDR2 ANQGSEA. The CDR3 runs to 12 residues. CDR3 sequence: CSGEDRDYGYTF. CDR3 nucleotides: TGCAGCGGTGAAGACAGGGACTATGGCTACACCTTC.

The CDR3 loop is CASNWPGTPGYGYTF. For the CDR3, the DNA is TGTGCCAGCAATTGGCCGGGAACCCCGGGATATGGCTACACCTTC. The chain recombines TRBV6-1 with TRBJ1-2, with unresolved D. Between the trimmed V and J ends, which lost 7 bases and 5 bases, there was a span of 20 bases. The CDR3 runs to 15 residues. Germline V lookup: CDR1 MNHNS, CDR2 SASEGT.

The table lists this clonotype with a few counts. V and J are TRBV7-2 and TRBJ1-5; D gene uncertain. This CDR3 is built from 12 residues. The germline V gene has CDR1 SGHTA and CDR2 FQGNSA. V lost 5 bases and J 7 bases, leaving 9 bases between the germline ends. CDR3 amino acids: CASSKQGQPQHF. Written as DNA, the CDR3 is TGTGCCAGCAGCAAACAAGGGCAGCCCCAGCATTTT.

The count of this clonotype is one. V usage is TRBV5-4 and J usage is TRBJ1-2; the D gene is possibly TRBD1 (5 bases). There are 15 residues in the CDR3. Germline loops: CDR1 SGHNT, CDR2 YYREEE (reference sequence). Deletions cut 0 bases from V and 4 bases from J, with 13 bases between. The CDR3 protein is CASSLGAQGGYGYTF. CDR3 sequence (DNA): TGTGCCAGCAGCTTGGGGGCCCAGGGAGGCTATGGCTACACCTTC.

With respect to this clonotype: One end of the junction is discordant with germline, which a read error may explain. The chain is built from TRBV9 and TRBJ2-1; 7 nucleotides match TRBD2. The CDR3 loop spans 15 amino acids. CDR1 is SGDLS and CDR2 is YYNGEE in the germline V gene. The CDR3 region is CASSVAGTNGNERFF. The DNA of the CDR3 is TGTGCCAGCAGCGTAGCTGGGACTAACGGCAATGAGCGGTTCTTC.

The rearrangement links TRBV29-1 to TRBJ2-5; the D call may be TRBD1 or TRBD2 (6 bases each). The J call is uncertain, as TRBJ2-7 better fits the DNA end. Germline CDR1 is SQVTM and CDR2 is ANQGSEA. This CDR3 comprises 13 residues. CDR3 DNA sequence: TGCAGCGCGCTGGGGGGCGCGGATTACGAGCAGTACTTC. Translated, it gives CSALGGADYEQYF.

This clonotype was observed a handful of times. V gene TRBV9 combines with J gene TRBJ2-1; TRBD2 agrees at 10 bases. The germline V gene encodes CDR1 SGDLS and CDR2 YYNGEE. V trimming: 7 bases; J trimming: 1 base; junction bases outside the gene matches: 5. The CDR3 is 15 residues long. CDR3 sequence (DNA): TGTGCCAGCGGGAGCGGGAGGGATTCCTACAATGAGCAGTTCTTC. Its protein is CASGSGRDSYNEQFF.

This clonotype appeared a few times. This chain joins TRBV4-3 and TRBJ2-1, with TRBD2 matching over 10 bases. The CDR3 loop spans 18 amino acids. Per the germline V gene, CDR1 is LGHNA and CDR2 is YSLEER. V shed 0 bases, J shed 5 bases, and the junction held 10 bases outside the gene matches. CDR3 loop: CASSQDTLTSGANNEQFF. The CDR3 DNA reads TGCGCCAGCAGCCAAGATACACTCACTAGCGGGGCGAACAATGAGCAGTTCTTC.

The chain joins TRBV11-2 to TRBJ2-5; maybe TRBD2 (6 bases). The CDR3 is 15 residues long. The germline gives CDR1 SGHAT, CDR2 FQNNGV. V gave up 5 bases and J gave up 5 bases, with 18 bases separating them. The DNA for the CDR3 is TGTGCCAGCAGCGGTTTGGGACTGTCTGGGGAGACCCAGTACTTC. Its protein is CASSGLGLSGETQYF.

The J gene is TRBJ1-2, the V gene TRBV29-1; D not resolved. The CDR3 has 15 amino acids. V gave up 1 base and J gave up 2 bases, with 14 bases separating them. Germline CDR1 SQVTM, CDR2 ANQGSEA. The CDR3, as DNA: TGCAGCGTTGAAGGTCCGGGTCAGTTCAACTATGGCTACACCTTC. As protein: CSVEGPGQFNYGYTF.

J is TRBJ2-5 and V is TRBV7-2; no firm D call. The CDR3 runs to 14 residues. V was pared by 5 bases and J by 4 bases, with 14 bases between. Germline loops: CDR1 SGHTA, CDR2 FQGNSA. The CDR3 DNA follows: TGTGCCAGCAGCCAGGTACTGAGCGCAGAGACCCAGTACTTC. Amino acids: CASSQVLSAETQYF.

This clonotype occurred a few times. Here the CDR3 reads CASSLVQPRGGLNSPLHF. The CDR3 bases are TGTGCCAGCAGTTTGGTCCAACCACGGGGGGGCCTGAATTCACCCCTCCACTTT. The chain has TRBV27 and TRBJ1-6; D is perhaps TRBD1 (6 bases). The CDR3 covers 18 residues. Per germline, CDR1 MNHEY and CDR2 SMNVEV (reference sequence). V lost 3 bases and J lost 7, with 22 bases in between.

The V call is TRBV7-8, the J call TRBJ2-3; 11 bases align to TRBD2. This CDR3 is 15 amino acids long. J gave up 9 bases and V 5 bases, and 10 bases lay outside the gene matches. Germline V gene lookup returns CDR1 SGHVS and CDR2 FQNEAQ. The CDR3 nucleotides are TGTGCCAGCAGCGTAACTAGCGGGAGCGACAAGACGCAGTATTTT. Its protein product is CASSVTSGSDKTQYF.

CDR3 nucleotides: TGTGCCAGCAGCTTAGGGGGGGGGCGTAATGAAAAACTGTTTTTT. It codes for CASSLGGGRNEKLFF. The chain uses TRBV7-2 and TRBJ1-4, with TRBD1 as a possible D gene (6 bases). Between the trimmed V and J ends, which lost 1 base and 4 bases, there was a span of 10 bases. The CDR3 is made up of 15 amino acids. Looked up from germline, CDR1 is SGHTA and CDR2 is FQGNSA.

The chain combines TRBV11-2 with TRBJ2-5, with 10 positions matching TRBD1. The germline CDR1 and CDR2 sequences are SGHAT and FQNNGV. After removal of 1 base from V and 6 bases from J, the junction contained 17 bases not matched to a gene. This CDR3 comprises 19 residues. CDR3 sequence (DNA): TGTGCCAGCAGCTTAGTATTGGATTCCGGGACAGGGGATAGAAAGACCCAGTACTTC. Translating gives CASSLVLDSGTGDRKTQYF.

This clonotype was seen only a few times. The CDR3 spells CASSPPRAEPYNEQFF. In nucleotides, the CDR3 is TGTGCCAGCAGCCCCCCCCGAGCGGAACCCTACAATGAGCAGTTCTTC. V is TRBV5-6 and J is TRBJ2-1; D is possibly TRBD2 (5 bases). Germline CDR1 reads SGHDT; CDR2 reads YYEEEE. CDR3 length equals 16 residues. V was cut by 4 bases and J by 2 bases, with 16 bases left in between.

This sequence joins TRBV6-5 and TRBJ2-7, with TRBD1 matching 10 bases. CDR3 size: 14 residues. The V and J ends lost 2 bases and 5 bases, in that order; junction bases with no gene match: 3. The germline CDR1 and CDR2 sequences are MNHEY and SVGAGI. CDR3 amino acids: CASSYGGTGDEQYV. The CDR3 nucleotides are TGTGCCAGCAGTTACGGCGGGACAGGGGACGAGCAGTACGTC.

This clonotype occurred a few times. The chain couples TRBV28 to TRBJ2-7; 8 positions agree with TRBD1. CDR1 is MDHEN and CDR2 is SYDVKM in the germline V gene. V lost 5 bases and J lost 2; bases outside the gene matches: 11. CDR3 length: 16 residues. In DNA, the CDR3 is TGTGCCAGCAGTCCTCTACAGGGGGTTTATACCTACGAGCAGTACTTC. Translating gives CASSPLQGVYTYEQYF.

The J gene is TRBJ2-7, the V gene TRBV28, with 9 bases lining up with TRBD2. Germline CDR1 and CDR2: MDHEN and SYDVKM. Trimming cost V 7 bases and J 5 bases; bases outside gene matches: 9. This CDR3 comprises 14 residues. CDR3 sequence: CASKAGGLLNEQYF. The CDR3 DNA follows: TGTGCCAGCAAGGCGGGAGGGCTCCTTAACGAGCAGTACTTC.

This clonotype was found a few times. This sequence joins TRBV5-1 and TRBJ2-1; D may be TRBD1 (6 bases). This CDR3 comprises 14 residues. Trimming removed 0 bases at V and 3 bases at J, with 7 bases between. The germline V gene encodes CDR1 SGHRS and CDR2 YFSETQ. This chain's CDR3 is CASSLGQDYNEQFF. The DNA of the CDR3 is TGCGCCAGCAGCTTGGGACAGGACTACAATGAGCAGTTCTTC.

V and J are TRBV6-2 or TRBV6-3 and TRBJ1-1; D is uncertain. Germline V gene lookup returns CDR1 MNHEY and CDR2 SVGEGT. With 3 bases removed from V and 10 bases from J, the gap between germline ends came to 18 bases. The CDR3 consists of 14 residues. CDR3 sequence reads: CASSYLGLLRAAFF. Here the CDR3 DNA reads TGTGCCAGCAGTTATTTGGGCCTCTTACGGGCAGCTTTCTTT.

V usage is TRBV7-9 and J usage is TRBJ1-1; TRBD1 might be the D (5 bases). This CDR3 comprises 13 residues. Germline V CDR1 and CDR2: SEHNR, FQNEAQ (reference sequence). Trimming took off 3 bases at V and 11 bases at J, with 16 bases between the two ends. CDR3 DNA: TGTGCCAGCAGCTTGGGTCCGGGCCGGGGGGCTTTCTTT. It yields the protein CASSLGPGRGAFF.

The rearrangement links TRBV2 to TRBJ2-3; 10 nucleotides align to TRBD2. Germline trimming cut 5 bases from V and 5 bases from J; bases unmatched to any gene: 4. Germline V gene lookup returns CDR1 SNHLY and CDR2 FYNNEI. The CDR3 covers 14 residues. CDR3 DNA: TGTGCCAGCAGTTACAGCGGGGGGGAAGATACGCAGTATTTT. Translation gives CASSYSGGEDTQYF.